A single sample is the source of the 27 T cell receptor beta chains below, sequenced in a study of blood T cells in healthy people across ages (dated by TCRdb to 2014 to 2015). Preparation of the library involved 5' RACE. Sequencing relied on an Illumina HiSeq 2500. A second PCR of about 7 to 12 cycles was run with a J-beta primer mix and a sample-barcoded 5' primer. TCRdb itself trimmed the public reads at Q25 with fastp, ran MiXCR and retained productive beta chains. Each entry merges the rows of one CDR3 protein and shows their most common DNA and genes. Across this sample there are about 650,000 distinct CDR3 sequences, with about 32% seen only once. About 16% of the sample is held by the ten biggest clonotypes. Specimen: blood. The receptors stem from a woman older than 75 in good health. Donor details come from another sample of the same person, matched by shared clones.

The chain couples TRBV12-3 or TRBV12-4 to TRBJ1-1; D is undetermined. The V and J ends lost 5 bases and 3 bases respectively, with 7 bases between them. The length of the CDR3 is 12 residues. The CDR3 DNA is TGTGCCAGCAGTCAACATGACACTGAAGCTTTCTTT. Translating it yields CASSQHDTEAFF.

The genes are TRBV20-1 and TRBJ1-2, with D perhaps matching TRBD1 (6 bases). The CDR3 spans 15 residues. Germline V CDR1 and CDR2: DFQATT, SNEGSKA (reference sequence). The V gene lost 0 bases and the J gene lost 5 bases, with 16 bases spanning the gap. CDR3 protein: CSARDAGGAGYGYTF. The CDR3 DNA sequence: TGCAGTGCTAGAGATGCGGGGGGCGCGGGGTATGGCTACACCTTC.

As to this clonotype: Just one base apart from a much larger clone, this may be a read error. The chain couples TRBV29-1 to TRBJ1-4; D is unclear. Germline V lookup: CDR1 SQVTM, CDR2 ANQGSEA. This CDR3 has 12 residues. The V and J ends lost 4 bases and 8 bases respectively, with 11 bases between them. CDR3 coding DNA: TGCAGCGTTGCCGGGAACAGAGAAAAACTGTTTTTT. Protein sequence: CSVAGNREKLFF.

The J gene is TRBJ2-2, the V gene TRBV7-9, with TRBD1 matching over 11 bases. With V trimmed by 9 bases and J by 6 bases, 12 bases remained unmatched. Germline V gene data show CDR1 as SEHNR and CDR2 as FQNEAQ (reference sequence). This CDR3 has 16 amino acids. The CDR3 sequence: CASSYPGQGAAGELFF. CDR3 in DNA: TGTGCCAGTTCATACCCCGGACAGGGGGCTGCCGGGGAGCTGTTTTTT.

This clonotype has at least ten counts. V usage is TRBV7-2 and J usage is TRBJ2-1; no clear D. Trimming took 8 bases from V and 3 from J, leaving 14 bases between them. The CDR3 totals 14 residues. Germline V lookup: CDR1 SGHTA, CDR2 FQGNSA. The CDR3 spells CASLSQRDYNEQFF. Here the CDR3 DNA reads TGTGCCAGCCTTAGCCAGCGAGACTACAATGAGCAGTTCTTC. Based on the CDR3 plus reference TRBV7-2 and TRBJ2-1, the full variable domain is GAGVSQSPSNKVTEKGKDVELRCDPISGHTALYWYRQSLGQGLEFLIYFQGNSAPDKSGLPSDRFSAERTGGSVSTLTIQRTQQEDSAVYLCASLSQRDYNEQFFGPGTRLTVL.

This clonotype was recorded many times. The DNA for the CDR3 is TGTGCCAGCAGCTCCGGGGCTAGCGGGGGATACGGGGAGCAGTACTTC. This gives the protein CASSSGASGGYGEQYF. The chain is built from TRBV7-6 and TRBJ2-7, with 10 bases aligning to TRBD2. Germline CDR1 SGHVS, CDR2 FNYEAQ. V lost 4 bases and J lost 7; bases outside the gene matches: 13. The CDR3 has 16 residues.

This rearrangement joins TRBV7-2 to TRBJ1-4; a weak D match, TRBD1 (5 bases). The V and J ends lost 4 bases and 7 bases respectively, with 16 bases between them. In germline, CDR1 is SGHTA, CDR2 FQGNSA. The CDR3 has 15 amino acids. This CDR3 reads CASSSQPGGGEKLFF. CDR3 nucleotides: TGTGCCAGCAGCTCCCAGCCGGGCGGGGGTGAAAAACTGTTTTTT.

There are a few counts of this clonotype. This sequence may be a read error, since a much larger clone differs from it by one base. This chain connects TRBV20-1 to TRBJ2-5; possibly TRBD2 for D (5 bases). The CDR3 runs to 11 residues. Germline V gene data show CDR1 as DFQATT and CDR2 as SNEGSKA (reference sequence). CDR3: CGATRSEDQYF. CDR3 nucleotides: TGCGGTGCCACCCGGTCGGAGGACCAGTACTTC.

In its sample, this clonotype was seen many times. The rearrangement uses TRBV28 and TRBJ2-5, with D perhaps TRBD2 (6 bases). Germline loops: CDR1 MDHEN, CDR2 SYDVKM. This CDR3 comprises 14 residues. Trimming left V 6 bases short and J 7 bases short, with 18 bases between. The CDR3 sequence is CASSWRGSLGTQYF. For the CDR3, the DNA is TGTGCCAGCAGCTGGCGGGGAAGCCTGGGGACCCAGTACTTC. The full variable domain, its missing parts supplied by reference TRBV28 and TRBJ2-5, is DVKVTQSSRYLVKRTGEKVFLECVQDMDHENMFWYRQDPGLGLRLIYFSYDVKMKEKGDIPEGYSVSREKKERFSLILESASTNQTSMYLCASSWRGSLGTQYFGPGTRLLVL.

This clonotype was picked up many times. The CDR3: CASSRKDEQYF. As DNA, the CDR3 is TGTGCCAGCAGTAGAAAGGACGAGCAGTACTTC. The chain carries TRBV6-2 or TRBV6-3 and TRBJ2-7; D is unresolved. The CDR3 is 11 residues long. Germline assignment: CDR1 MNHEY and CDR2 SVGEGT. The V end was cut by 5 bases, the J end by 5 bases, with 7 bases between.

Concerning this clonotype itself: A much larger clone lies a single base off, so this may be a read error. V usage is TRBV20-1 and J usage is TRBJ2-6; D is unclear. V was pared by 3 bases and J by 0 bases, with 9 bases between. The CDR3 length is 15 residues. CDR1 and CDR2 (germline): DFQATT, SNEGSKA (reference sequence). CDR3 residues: CSASGRFSGANVLTF. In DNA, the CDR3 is TGCAGTGCTAGTGGCCGGTTCTCTGGGGCCAACGTCCTGACTTTC.

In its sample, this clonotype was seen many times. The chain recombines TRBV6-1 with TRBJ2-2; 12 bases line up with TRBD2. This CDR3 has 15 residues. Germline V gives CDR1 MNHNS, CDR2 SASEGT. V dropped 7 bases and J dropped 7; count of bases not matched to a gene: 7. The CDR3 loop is CASTRLAGESGELFF. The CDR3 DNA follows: TGTGCCAGCACTAGACTAGCGGGGGAGAGCGGGGAGCTGTTTTTT.

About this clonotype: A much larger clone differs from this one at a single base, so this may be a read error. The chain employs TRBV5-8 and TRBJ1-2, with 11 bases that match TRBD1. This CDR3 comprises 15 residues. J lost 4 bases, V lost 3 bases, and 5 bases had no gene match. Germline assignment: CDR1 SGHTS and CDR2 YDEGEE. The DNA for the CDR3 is TGTGCCAGCAGCTCCGGGACAGGGGGTGGCTATGGCTACACCTTC. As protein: CASSSGTGGGYGYTF.

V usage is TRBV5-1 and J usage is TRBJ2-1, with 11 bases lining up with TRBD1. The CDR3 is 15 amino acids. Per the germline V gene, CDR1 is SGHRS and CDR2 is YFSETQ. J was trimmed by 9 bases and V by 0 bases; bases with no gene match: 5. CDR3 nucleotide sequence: TGCGCCAGCAGCTTGGGCGGGACAGGGGGTATTGAGCAGTTCTTC. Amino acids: CASSLGGTGGIEQFF.

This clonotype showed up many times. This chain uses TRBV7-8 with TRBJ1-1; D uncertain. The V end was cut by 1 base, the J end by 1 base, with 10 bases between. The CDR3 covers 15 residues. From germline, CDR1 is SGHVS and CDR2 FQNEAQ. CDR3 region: CASSLDRLQNTEAFF. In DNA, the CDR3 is TGTGCCAGCAGCTTAGACCGGCTTCAGAACACTGAAGCTTTCTTT.

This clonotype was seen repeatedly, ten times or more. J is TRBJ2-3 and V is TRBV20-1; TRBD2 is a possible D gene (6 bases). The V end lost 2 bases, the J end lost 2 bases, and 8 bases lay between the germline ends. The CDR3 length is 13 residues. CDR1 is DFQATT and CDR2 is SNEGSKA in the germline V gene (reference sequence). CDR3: CSARTGDTDTQYF. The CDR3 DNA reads TGCAGTGCTAGAACGGGGGACACAGATACGCAGTATTTT.

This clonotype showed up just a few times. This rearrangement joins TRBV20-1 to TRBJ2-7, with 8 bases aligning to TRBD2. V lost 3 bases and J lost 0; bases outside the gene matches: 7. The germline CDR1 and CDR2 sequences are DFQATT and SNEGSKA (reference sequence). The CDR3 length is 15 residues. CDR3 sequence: CSASRPGLVSYEQYF. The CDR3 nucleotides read TGCAGTGCTAGTAGGCCGGGACTAGTCTCCTACGAGCAGTACTTC.

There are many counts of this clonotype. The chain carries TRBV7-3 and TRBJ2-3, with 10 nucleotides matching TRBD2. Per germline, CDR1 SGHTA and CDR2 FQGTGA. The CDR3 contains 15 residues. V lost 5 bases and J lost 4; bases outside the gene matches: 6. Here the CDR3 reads CASSPASGGSDTQYF. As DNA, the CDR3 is TGTGCCAGCAGCCCCGCTAGCGGGGGCTCAGATACGCAGTATTTT.

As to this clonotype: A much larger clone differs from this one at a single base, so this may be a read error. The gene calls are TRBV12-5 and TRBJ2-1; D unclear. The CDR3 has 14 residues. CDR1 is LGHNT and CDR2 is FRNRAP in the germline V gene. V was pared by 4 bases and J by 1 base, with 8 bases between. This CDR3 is CASGSVISYNEQFF. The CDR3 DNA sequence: TGTGCTAGTGGTTCGGTAATTTCCTACAATGAGCAGTTCTTC.

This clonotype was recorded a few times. The CDR3 spells CAISEFGGTRDSTDTQYF. For the CDR3, the DNA is TGTGCCATCAGTGAGTTTGGCGGGACTAGAGATTCCACAGATACGCAGTATTTT. This sequence joins TRBV10-3 and TRBJ2-3, with 8 bases matching TRBD2. With 1 base clipped from V and 2 bases from J, the junction kept 11 bases outside the gene matches. From germline, CDR1 is ENHRY and CDR2 SYGVKD. This CDR3 contains 18 residues.

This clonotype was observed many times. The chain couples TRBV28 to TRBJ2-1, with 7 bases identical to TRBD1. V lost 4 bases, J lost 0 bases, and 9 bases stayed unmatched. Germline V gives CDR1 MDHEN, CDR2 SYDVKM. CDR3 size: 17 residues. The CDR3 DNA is TGTGCCAGCAGTTCGAAGGGGGCCCTCTACTCCTACAATGAGCAGTTCTTC. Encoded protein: CASSSKGALYSYNEQFF.

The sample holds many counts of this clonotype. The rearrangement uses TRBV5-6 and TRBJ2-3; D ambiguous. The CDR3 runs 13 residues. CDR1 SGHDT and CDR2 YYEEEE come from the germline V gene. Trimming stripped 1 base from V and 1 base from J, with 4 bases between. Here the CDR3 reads CASSLYGTDTQYF. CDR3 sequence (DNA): TGTGCCAGCAGCTTGTACGGCACAGATACGCAGTATTTT.

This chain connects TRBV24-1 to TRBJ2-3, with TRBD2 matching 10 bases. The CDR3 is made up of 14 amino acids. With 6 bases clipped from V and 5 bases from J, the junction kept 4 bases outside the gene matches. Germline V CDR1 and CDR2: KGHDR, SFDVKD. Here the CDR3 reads CATSPSGSRDTQYF. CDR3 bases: TGTGCCACCAGTCCTAGCGGGAGTAGAGATACGCAGTATTTT.

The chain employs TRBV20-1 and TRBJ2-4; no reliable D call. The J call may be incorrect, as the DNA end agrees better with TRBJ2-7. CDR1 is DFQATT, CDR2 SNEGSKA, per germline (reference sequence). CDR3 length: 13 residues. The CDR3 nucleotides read TGCAGTGCTCGCGGACGTGGGTACTTCGAGCAGTACTTC. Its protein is CSARGRGYFEQYF.

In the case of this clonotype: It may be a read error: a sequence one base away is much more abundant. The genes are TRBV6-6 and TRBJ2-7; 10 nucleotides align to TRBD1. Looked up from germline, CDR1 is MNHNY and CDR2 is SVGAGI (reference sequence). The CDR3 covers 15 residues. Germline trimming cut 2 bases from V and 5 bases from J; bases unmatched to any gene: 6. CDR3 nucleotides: TGTGCCAGCAGTTACGACCGGGACAGGGGTAACGAGCAGTACTTC. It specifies CASSYDRDRGNEQYF.

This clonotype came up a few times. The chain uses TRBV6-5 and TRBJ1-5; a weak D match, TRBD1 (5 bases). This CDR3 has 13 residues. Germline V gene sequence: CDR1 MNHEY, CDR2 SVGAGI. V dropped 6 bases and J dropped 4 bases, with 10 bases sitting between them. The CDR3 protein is CASSSTVNQPQHF. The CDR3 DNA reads TGTGCCAGCAGCTCGACAGTGAATCAGCCCCAGCATTTT.

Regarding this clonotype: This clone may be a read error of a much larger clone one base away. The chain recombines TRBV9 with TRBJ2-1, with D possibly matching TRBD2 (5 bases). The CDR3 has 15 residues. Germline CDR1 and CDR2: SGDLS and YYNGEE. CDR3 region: CTSSVATDFSPGQFF. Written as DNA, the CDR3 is TGTACCAGCAGCGTAGCTACGGACTTTTCTCCGGGGCAGTTCTTC.